The source of this T cell receptor (beta chain) is a study of shared T cell receptors in the human thymus. CDR1 is SGHTA and CDR2 is FQGNSA in the germline V gene. The CDR3 is 15 amino acids. Unmatched junction bases numbered 9, after V lost 5 bases and J lost 4 bases. Here immunoSEQ multiplex PCR was the method, and the copy in TCRdb shows in-frame clones only, minus some. This sample has almost 550,000 clones; about 80% occur once, and the top ten carry 0.013%. These same data were also listed under a study on human thymus T cells. Per that paper: Thymus tissue was removed during corrective cardiac surgery.

The chain couples TRBV7-2 to TRBJ1-2; 8 nucleotides agree with TRBD1. This clonotype was obtained from a boy younger than two with a congenital heart defect. Sequencing was done on a sample of thymocytes. The CDR3 loop is CASSGGQGGGYGYTF. The CDR3 DNA reads as TGTGCCAGCAGCGGAGGACAGGGAGGGGGCTATGGCTACACCTTC.